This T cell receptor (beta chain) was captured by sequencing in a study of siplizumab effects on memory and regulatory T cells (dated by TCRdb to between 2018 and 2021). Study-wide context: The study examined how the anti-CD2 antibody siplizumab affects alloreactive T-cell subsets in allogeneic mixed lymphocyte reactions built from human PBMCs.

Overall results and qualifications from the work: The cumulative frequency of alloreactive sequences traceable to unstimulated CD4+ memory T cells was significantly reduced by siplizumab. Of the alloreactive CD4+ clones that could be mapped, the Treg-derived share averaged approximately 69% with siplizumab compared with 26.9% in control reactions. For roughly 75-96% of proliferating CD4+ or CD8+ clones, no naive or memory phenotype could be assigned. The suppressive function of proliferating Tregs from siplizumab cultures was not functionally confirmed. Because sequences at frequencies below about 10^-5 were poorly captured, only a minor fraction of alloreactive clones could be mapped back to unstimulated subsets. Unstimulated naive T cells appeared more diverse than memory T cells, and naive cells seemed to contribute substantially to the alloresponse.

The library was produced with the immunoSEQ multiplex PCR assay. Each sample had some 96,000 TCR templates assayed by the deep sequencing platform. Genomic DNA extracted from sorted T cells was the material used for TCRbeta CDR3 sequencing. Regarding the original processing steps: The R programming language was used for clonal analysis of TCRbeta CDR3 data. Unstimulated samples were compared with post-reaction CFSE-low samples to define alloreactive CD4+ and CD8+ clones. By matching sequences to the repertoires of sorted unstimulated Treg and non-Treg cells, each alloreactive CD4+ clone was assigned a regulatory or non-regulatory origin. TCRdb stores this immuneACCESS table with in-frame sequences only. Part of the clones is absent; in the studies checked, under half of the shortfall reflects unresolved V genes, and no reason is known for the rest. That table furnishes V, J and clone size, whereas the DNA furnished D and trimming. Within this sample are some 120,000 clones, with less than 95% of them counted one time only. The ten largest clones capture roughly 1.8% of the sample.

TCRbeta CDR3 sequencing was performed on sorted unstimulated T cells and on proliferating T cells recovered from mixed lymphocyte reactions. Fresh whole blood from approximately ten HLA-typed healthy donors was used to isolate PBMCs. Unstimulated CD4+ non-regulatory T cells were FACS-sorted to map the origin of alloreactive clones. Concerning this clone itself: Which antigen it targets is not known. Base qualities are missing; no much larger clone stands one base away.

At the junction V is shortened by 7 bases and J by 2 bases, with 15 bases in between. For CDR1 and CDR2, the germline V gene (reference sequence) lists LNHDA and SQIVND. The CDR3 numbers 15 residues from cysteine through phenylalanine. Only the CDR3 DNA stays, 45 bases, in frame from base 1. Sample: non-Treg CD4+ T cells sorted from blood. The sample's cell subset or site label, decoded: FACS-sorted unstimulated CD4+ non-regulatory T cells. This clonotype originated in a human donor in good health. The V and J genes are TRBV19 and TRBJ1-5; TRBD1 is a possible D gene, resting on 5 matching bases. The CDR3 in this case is CASTRAGKGNQPQHF. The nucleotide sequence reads TGTGCCAGTACCAGGGCAGGGAAAGGCAATCAGCCCCAGCATTTT.